This entry concerns a single T cell receptor beta chain. The source of the sample is a study of follicular helper T cells after annual influenza vaccination. This CDR3 comprises 14 residues. The germline gives CDR1 SGHTA, CDR2 FQGTGA. Trimming shortened V by 2 bases and J by 7 bases, and 12 bases separated the two germline ends. Specified time point: 2015-2016 season, 7 days after influenza vaccination. Non-naive CD4+CXCR5+PD-1+ cTfh were sorted into ICOS+CD38+ and ICOS-CD38- fractions. The repertoire was sequenced with immunoSEQ multiplex PCR; TCRdb's copy has only in-frame clones and lacks some. The sample shows 8,500 to 9,000 clones, 82% of them seen only once.

This sequence was found in an adult who received the influenza vaccine. Source: CXCR5+ CD38- circulating T follicular helper cells from blood, taken 7 days after influenza vaccination. The subset denotes: circulating Tfh, non-naive CD4+CXCR5+PD-1+ (ICOS+CD38+ or ICOS-CD38-). The chain recombines TRBV7-3 with TRBJ2-1, with D possibly TRBD2 on 5 matching bases. Here the CDR3 reads CASSLQPSSNEQFF. The CDR3 DNA is TGTGCCAGCAGCTTACAACCTAGCTCGAATGAGCAGTTCTTC.